A single sample gave rise to the 19 T cell receptor beta chains below, sequenced in a study of blood T cell repertoires in COVID-19. Measured with immunoSEQ multiplex PCR; TCRdb has only the in-frame clones, and not every one. Seen here are 97,000 or so clones, approximately 84% observed once, and the top ten hold 7.5% to 10%. Sequencing was done on a sample of peripheral blood. These receptors all stem from a man aged 35 to 55 with active or convalescent COVID-19.

V and J are TRBV18 and TRBJ1-5, with D maybe TRBD1 (6 bases). Trimming shortened V by 3 bases and J by 2 bases, and 14 bases separated the two germline ends. CDR1 and CDR2 (germline): KGHSH, LQKENI. The CDR3 spans 16 residues. The CDR3 DNA follows: TGTGCCAGCTCACCTTTCGGGACAAGAGGCAATCAGCCCCAGCATTTT. Protein: CASSPFGTRGNQPQHF.

This chain connects TRBV3-1 (or the pseudogene TRBV3-2) to TRBJ2-7, with D tentatively TRBD1 (6 bases). The ends were cut back, 1 base at V and 3 bases at J, with 13 bases in the middle. CDR3 size: 15 residues. Per the germline V gene, CDR1 is LGHDT and CDR2 is YNNKEL (reference sequence). CDR3 nucleotides: TGTGCCAGCAGCCAAGCCCCAGGGGAATTCTACGAGCAGTACTTC. Residues: CASSQAPGEFYEQYF.

The V gene is TRBV27, the J gene TRBJ1-6; TRBD1 agrees at 11 bases. From germline, CDR1 is MNHEY and CDR2 SMNVEV (reference sequence). Germline trimming cut 3 bases from V and 7 bases from J; bases unmatched to any gene: 2. This CDR3 is 15 amino acids long. The CDR3 sequence: CASSFGTGGNSPLHF. The DNA for the CDR3 is TGTGCCAGCAGTTTCGGGACAGGGGGGAATTCACCCCTCCACTTT.

The chain recombines TRBV12-3 or TRBV12-4 with TRBJ2-1; TRBD2 agrees at 7 bases. The CDR3 consists of 13 residues. The junction had 6 bases not matched to a gene; V was cut back by 6 bases and J by 7 bases. DNA of the CDR3: TGTGCCAGCAGGACAGCGGGGAGAAATGAGCAGTTCTTC. Protein product: CASRTAGRNEQFF.

This sequence joins TRBV6-6 and TRBJ1-6; 9 bases match TRBD1. V was pared by 6 bases and J by 8 bases, with 20 bases of the junction left unmatched. This CDR3 has 19 amino acids. Germline lookup yields CDR1 MNHNY and CDR2 SVGAGI (reference sequence). Written as DNA, the CDR3 is TGTGCCAGCAGCCGAACCTATGGAGGACGCGGGACAGGGTATTCACCCCTCCACTTT. Protein: CASSRTYGGRGTGYSPLHF.

The chain links TRBV19 to TRBJ2-5; possibly TRBD1 for D (6 bases). Trimming removed 5 bases at V and 1 base at J, with 17 bases between. Germline V lookup: CDR1 LNHDA, CDR2 SQIVND (reference sequence). CDR3 length: 16 residues. CDR3 nucleotides: TGTGCCAGTAGTGCCGGGGCAGGGGAAATCCAAGAGACCCAGTACTTC. It translates to CASSAGAGEIQETQYF.

This clone was seen once. The CDR3 loop reads CASSVSPGPSGNTIYF. Here the CDR3 DNA reads TGTGCCAGCAGCGTAAGCCCAGGCCCCTCTGGAAACACCATATATTTT. This chain connects TRBV9 to TRBJ1-3; D remains unclear. The CDR3 extends over 16 amino acids. Trimming took 1 base from V and 0 from J, leaving 11 bases between them. CDR1 SGDLS and CDR2 YYNGEE come from the germline V gene.

CDR3 amino acids: CASSQDGTHQETQYF. CDR3 coding DNA: TGCGCCAGCAGCCAAGACGGGACTCACCAAGAGACCCAGTACTTC. V is TRBV4-1 and J is TRBJ2-5, with D possibly matching TRBD2 (6 bases). This CDR3 spans 15 amino acids. From germline, CDR1 is MGHRA and CDR2 YSYEKL. V was cut by 0 bases and J by 0 bases, with 8 bases left in between.

This chain connects TRBV18 to TRBJ2-1; the D gene is possibly TRBD2 (6 bases). V shed 4 bases and J shed 1 base, with 14 bases lying between them. The CDR3 consists of 16 residues. Per germline, CDR1 KGHSH and CDR2 LQKENI. The CDR3 DNA follows: TGTGCCAGCTCACTCCCCGGGAGCCCGTCCTACAATGAGCAGTTCTTC. The encoded protein is CASSLPGSPSYNEQFF. The whole variable domain, remainder taken from reference TRBV18 and TRBJ2-1, is NAGVMQNPRHLVRRRGQEARLRCSPMKGHSHVYWYRQLPEEGLKFMVYLQKENIIDESGMPKERFSAEFPKEGPSILRIQQVVRGDSAAYFCASSLPGSPSYNEQFFGPGTRLTVL.

The chain combines TRBV19 with TRBJ1-3; the D is unclear. Germline CDR1 is LNHDA and CDR2 is SQIVND (reference sequence). The CDR3 loop spans 14 amino acids. Trimming took 10 bases from V and 4 from J, leaving 17 bases between them. In nucleotides, the CDR3 is TGTGCCACTCACCGTGGAGGGCTGGGAAACACCATATATTTT. Its translation: CATHRGGLGNTIYF.

The chain has TRBV5-6 and TRBJ1-1; tentative D call: TRBD1 (5 bases). This CDR3 is 12 amino acids long. The V end lost 8 bases, the J end lost 0 bases, and 8 bases lay between the germline ends. Germline CDR1 is SGHDT and CDR2 is YYEEEE. The chain's CDR3 is CARRDLNTEAFF. The CDR3 DNA sequence: TGTGCCAGGCGGGACTTGAACACTGAAGCTTTCTTT.

This chain joins TRBV28 and TRBJ1-1; TRBD1 agrees at 8 bases. Germline assignment: CDR1 MDHEN and CDR2 SYDVKM. Trimming at V came to 6 bases and at J to 6 bases, leaving 9 bases not matched to a gene. The CDR3 runs to 14 residues. CDR3 sequence (DNA): TGTGCCAGCAGCGGTGACAGGGGCCGGGCTGAAGCTTTCTTT. Amino acid sequence: CASSGDRGRAEAFF.

This chain joins TRBV18 and TRBJ2-1, with a weak D call TRBD2 (6 bases). CDR1 is KGHSH, CDR2 LQKENI, per germline. CDR3 length equals 12 residues. Trimming pared 5 bases from V and 8 bases from J, leaving 10 bases between. CDR3 coding DNA: TGTGCCAGCTCAATTGAGCGGGATGAGCAGTTCTTC. This encodes CASSIERDEQFF.

The V and J genes are TRBV19 and TRBJ1-1; a weak D match, TRBD1 (6 bases). The V gene lost 2 bases and the J gene lost 1 base, with 11 bases spanning the gap. CDR3 length: 15 residues. Germline V gene sequence: CDR1 LNHDA, CDR2 SQIVND (reference sequence). CDR3 amino acids: CASSITGLGNTEAFF. The CDR3 DNA reads TGTGCCAGTAGTATAACAGGGTTGGGGAACACTGAAGCTTTCTTT.

The table lists this clone with a count of one. This chain joins TRBV19 and TRBJ1-4; D is uncertain. V dropped 8 bases and J dropped 7 bases, with 17 bases sitting between them. CDR3 length: 14 amino acids. The germline CDR1 and CDR2 sequences are LNHDA and SQIVND (reference sequence). The CDR3 bases are TGTGCCAGTGCCCGTCGGGAGCTAAGTGAAAAACTGTTTTTT. This translates into CASARRELSEKLFF.

This sequence joins TRBV2 and TRBJ1-5, with a tentative D call TRBD1 (6 bases). The V and J ends lost 6 bases and 5 bases respectively, with 14 bases between them. The CDR3 extends over 14 amino acids. The germline V gene encodes CDR1 SNHLY and CDR2 FYNNEI. CDR3 sequence: CASSWGQSDQPQHF. The DNA for the CDR3 is TGTGCCAGCAGCTGGGGGCAGTCCGATCAGCCCCAGCATTTT.

This clone was picked up one time. The chain combines TRBV7-9 with TRBJ1-2, with 10 bases identical to TRBD1. The CDR3 covers 15 residues. Looked up from germline, CDR1 is SEHNR and CDR2 is FQNEAQ (reference sequence). The J segment lost 3 bases and the V segment lost 5 bases, leaving 6 bases of the junction unmatched. For the CDR3, the DNA is TGTGCCAGCAGCGCGACAGGGGGCGGGGACTATGGCTACACCTTC. Its protein is CASSATGGGDYGYTF. Supplemented by reference TRBV7-9 and TRBJ1-2, the full variable domain reads DTGVSQNPRHKITKRGQNVTFRCDPISEHNRLYWYRQTLGQGPEFLTYFQNEAQLEKSRLLSDRFSAERPKGSFSTLEIQRTEQGDSAMYLCASSATGGGDYGYTFGSGTRLTVV.

This clone came up once. The V gene is TRBV19, the J gene TRBJ2-3; D is unresolved. Germline V gene lookup returns CDR1 LNHDA and CDR2 SQIVND (reference sequence). V lost 3 bases and J 4 bases, leaving 5 bases between the germline ends. CDR3 size: 12 residues. Written as DNA, the CDR3 is TGTGCCAGTAGTATTGTCTCAGATACGCAGTATTTT. This codes for CASSIVSDTQYF.

V usage is TRBV18 and J usage is TRBJ1-3; D might be TRBD1 (5 bases). This CDR3 contains 14 residues. Looked up from germline, CDR1 is KGHSH and CDR2 is LQKENI. V shed 4 bases and J shed 9 bases, with 16 bases lying between them. The CDR3 DNA sequence: TGTGCCAGCTCACTCGGACAATCTAGTGGCACCATATATTTT. It specifies CASSLGQSSGTIYF.